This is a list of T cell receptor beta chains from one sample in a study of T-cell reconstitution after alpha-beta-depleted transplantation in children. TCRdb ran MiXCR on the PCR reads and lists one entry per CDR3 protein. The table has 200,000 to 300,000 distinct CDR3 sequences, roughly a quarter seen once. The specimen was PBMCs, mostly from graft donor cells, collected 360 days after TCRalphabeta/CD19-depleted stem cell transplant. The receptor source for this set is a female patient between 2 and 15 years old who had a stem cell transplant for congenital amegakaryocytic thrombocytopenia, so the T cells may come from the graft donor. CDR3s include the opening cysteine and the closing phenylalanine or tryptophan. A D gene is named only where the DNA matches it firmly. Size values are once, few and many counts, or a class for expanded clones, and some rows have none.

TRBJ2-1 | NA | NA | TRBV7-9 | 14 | TGTGCCAGCAGCTCCCCCCCCGGGATCAATGAGCAGTTCTTC | CASSSPPGINEQFF
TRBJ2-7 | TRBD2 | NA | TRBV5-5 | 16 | TGTGCCAGCAGCTTGGTGGGACTAGCGGACGTCTACGAGCAGTACTTC | CASSLVGLADVYEQYF
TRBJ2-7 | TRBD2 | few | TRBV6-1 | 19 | TGTGCCAGCAGAGATAGCTCCGGGACTAGCCTGGGGAGCTCCTACGAGCAGTACTTC | CASRDSSGTSLGSSYEQYF
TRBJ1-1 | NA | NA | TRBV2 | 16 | TGTGCCAGCAGTGATGTCGATCCGGGACCGAACACTGAAGCTTTCTTT | CASSDVDPGPNTEAFF
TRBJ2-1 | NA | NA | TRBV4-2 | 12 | TGTGCCAGCAGCCAGGCCCCTAATGAGCAGTTCTTC | CASSQAPNEQFF
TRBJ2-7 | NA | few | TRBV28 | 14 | TGTGCCAGCACCCCAAGACTGGGGGCCTACGAGCAGTACTTC | CASTPRLGAYEQYF
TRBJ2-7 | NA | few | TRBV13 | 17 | TGTGCCAGCAGCTTAGGGATAGCATCTCCGGACTCCTACGAGCAGTACTTC | CASSLGIASPDSYEQYF
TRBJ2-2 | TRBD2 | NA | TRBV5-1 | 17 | TGCGCCAGCAGCTTGGCAGCGGGGACTTCGAACACCGGGGAGCTGTTTTTT | CASSLAAGTSNTGELFF
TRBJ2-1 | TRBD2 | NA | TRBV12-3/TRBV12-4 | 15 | TGTGCCAGCAGTTTAGGGGCGGGAGAATACAATGAGCAGTTCTTC | CASSLGAGEYNEQFF
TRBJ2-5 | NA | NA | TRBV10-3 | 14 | TGTGCCATCAGCCCTGGGAGGCAACAAGAGACCCAGTACTTC | CAISPGRQQETQYF
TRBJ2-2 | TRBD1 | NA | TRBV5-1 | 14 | TGCGCCAGCAGCCATTACAGGGGAACCGGGGAGCTGTTTTTT | CASSHYRGTGELFF
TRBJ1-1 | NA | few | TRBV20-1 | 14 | TGCAGTGCTAGAGTTTGGGGGAGGGACACTGAAGCTTTCTTT | CSARVWGRDTEAFF
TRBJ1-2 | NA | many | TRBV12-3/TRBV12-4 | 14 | TGTGCCAGCGCTGGGGCAGGAGCTAACTATGGCTACACCTTC | CASAGAGANYGYTF
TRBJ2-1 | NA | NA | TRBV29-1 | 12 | TGCAGCGTTGAAGATCGAAAGGATGAGCAGTTCTTC | CSVEDRKDEQFF
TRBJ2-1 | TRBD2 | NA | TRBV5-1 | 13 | TGCGCCAGCAGCTTGGTAGCGGGAAGTGAGCAGTTCTTC | CASSLVAGSEQFF
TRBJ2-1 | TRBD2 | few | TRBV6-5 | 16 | TGTGCCAGCAGTTACCTACTAGCGGGAGGACTCAATGAGCAGTTCTTC | CASSYLLAGGLNEQFF
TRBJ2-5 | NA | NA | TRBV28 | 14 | TGTGCCAGCAAACCCCAGGGACATAGAGAGACCCAGTACTTC | CASKPQGHRETQYF
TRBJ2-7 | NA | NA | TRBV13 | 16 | TGTGCCAGCACCCGAAAGAGGGGACCCTCAACCTACGAGCAGTACTTC | CASTRKRGPSTYEQYF
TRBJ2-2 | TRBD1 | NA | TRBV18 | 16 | TGTGCCAGCTCACCGGACAGGGGTCGGGACACCGGGGAGCTGTTTTTT | CASSPDRGRDTGELFF
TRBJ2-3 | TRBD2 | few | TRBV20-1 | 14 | TGCAGTGCTCGGACTAGCGCAAACACAGATACGCAGTATTTT | CSARTSANTDTQYF
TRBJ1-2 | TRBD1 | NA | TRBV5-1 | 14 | TGCGCCAGCACCCCCGGAACAGGGGGTCGTGGCTACACCTTC | CASTPGTGGRGYTF
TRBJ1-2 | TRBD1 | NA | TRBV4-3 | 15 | TGCGCCAGCAGCAAACGACCAGTAGGACAGGGTGGCTACACCTTC | CASSKRPVGQGGYTF
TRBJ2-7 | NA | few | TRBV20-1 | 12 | TGCAGTGCTAGTTTGGGTTTGAGCGAGCAGTACTTC | CSASLGLSEQYF
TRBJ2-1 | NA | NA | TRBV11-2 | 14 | TGTGCCAGCAGCTTAGTTGACAGGAACAATGAGCAGTTCTTC | CASSLVDRNNEQFF
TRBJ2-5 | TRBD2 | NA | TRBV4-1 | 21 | TGCGCCAGCAGCCAAGATCCCGGACTAGCGGGAGGGGAGGTGGGCCAAGAGACCCAGTACTTC | CASSQDPGLAGGEVGQETQYF
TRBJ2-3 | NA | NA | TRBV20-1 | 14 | TGCAGTGCCAAATCACTAAGTACCACAGATACGCAGTATTTT | CSAKSLSTTDTQYF
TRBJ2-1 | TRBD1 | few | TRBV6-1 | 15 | TGTGCCAGCAGCCCCGACAGGGTAACCTACAATGAGCAGTTCTTC | CASSPDRVTYNEQFF
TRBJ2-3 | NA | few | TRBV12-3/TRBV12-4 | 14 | TGTGCCAGCAGTTTAGTTGCCGGGACGCAAACGCAGTATTTT | CASSLVAGTQTQYF
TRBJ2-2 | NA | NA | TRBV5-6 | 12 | TGTGCCAGCAGCATGAACACCGGGGAGCTGTTTTTT | CASSMNTGELFF
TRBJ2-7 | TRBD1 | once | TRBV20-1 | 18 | TGCAGTGCTAGAGAATCTTGGGCCTGGGACAGGGGGCCAAACGAGCAGTACTTC | CSARESWAWDRGPNEQYF
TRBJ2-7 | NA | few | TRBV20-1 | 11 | TGCAGTGCTCAAGGAGGGCCAGAGCAGTACTTC | CSAQGGPEQYF
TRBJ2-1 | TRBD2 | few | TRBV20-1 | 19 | TGCAGTGCTAGAACCCCGGGACTAGCGGGAGGGGGCTCCTACAATGAGCAGTTCTTC | CSARTPGLAGGGSYNEQFF
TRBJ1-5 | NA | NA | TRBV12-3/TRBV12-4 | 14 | TGTGCCAGCAGTTTCGGGGGAAACGTTCAGCCCCAGCATTTT | CASSFGGNVQPQHF
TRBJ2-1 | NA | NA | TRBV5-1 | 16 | TGCGCCAGCAGCTTAAATCGGGCGAAGCAGGCCAATGAGCAGTTCTTC | CASSLNRAKQANEQFF
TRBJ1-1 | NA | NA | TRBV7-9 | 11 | TGTGCCAGCGGGTTGAACACTGAAGCTTTCTTT | CASGLNTEAFF
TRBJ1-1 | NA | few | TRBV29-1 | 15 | TGCAGCGTCAAACAGTTGCGCAGCGTGAACACTGAAGCTTTCTTT | CSVKQLRSVNTEAFF
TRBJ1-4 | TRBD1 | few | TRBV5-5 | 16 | TGTGCCAGCAGCTTCTTGGTCGGGACAGGGAATGAAAAACTGTTTTTT | CASSFLVGTGNEKLFF
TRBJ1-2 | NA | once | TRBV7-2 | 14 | TGTGCCAGCAGCCGCCGGGACACTAACTATGGCTACACCTTC | CASSRRDTNYGYTF
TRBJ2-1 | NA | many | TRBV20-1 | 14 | TGCAGTGCTAGGGTGCGGGGTCCAATCAAAGAGCAGTTCTTC | CSARVRGPIKEQFF
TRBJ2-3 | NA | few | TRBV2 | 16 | TGTGCCAGCTCCCTGGGGGGGGGGCGCCTTGCCCATACGCAGTATTTT | CASSLGGGRLAHTQYF
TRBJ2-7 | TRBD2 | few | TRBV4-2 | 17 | TGTGCCAGCAGCCAAATGGCGGGGGGACTAAACACCTACGAGCAGTACTTC | CASSQMAGGLNTYEQYF
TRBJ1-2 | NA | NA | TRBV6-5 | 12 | TGTGCCAGCAGCCAATACCCCTATGGCTACACCTTC | CASSQYPYGYTF
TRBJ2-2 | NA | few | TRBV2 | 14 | TGTGCCAGCAGTGATGGAGTGAGGGCCGGGGAGCTGTTTTTT | CASSDGVRAGELFF